A single sample is the source of the 10 T cell receptor beta chains below, sequenced in a study of shared clonotypes between healthy human individuals. The data were produced by immunoSEQ multiplex PCR, yet TCRdb's version contains in-frame clones alone and is incomplete. The sample consists of some 1.5 million clones, 95% to 99% of them appearing once. The sequenced material came from naive CD4+ T cells sorted from blood. Regarding subset: CD45RA+ positively selected. These receptors were collected from a man younger than 45 in good health.

The chain couples TRBV28 to TRBJ1-2; D remains unclear. V was cut by 4 bases and J by 0 bases, with 9 bases left in between. This CDR3 comprises 14 residues. Germline CDR1 is MDHEN and CDR2 is SYDVKM. Here the CDR3 DNA reads TGTGCCAGCAGTTCAGCCGGAGCTAACTATGGCTACACCTTC. Protein product: CASSSAGANYGYTF.

The gene calls are TRBV5-1 and TRBJ2-1, with 13 nucleotides matching TRBD2. Germline V CDR1 and CDR2: SGHRS, YFSETQ. V trimming: 5 bases; J trimming: 6 bases; junction bases outside the gene matches: 11. The CDR3 length is 17 residues. In DNA, the CDR3 is TGCGCCAGCAGTTCGGGACTAGCGGGACCCCCCGTCAATGAGCAGTTCTTC. Its protein product is CASSSGLAGPPVNEQFF.

The CDR3 nucleotides read TGTGCCAGCAGTTTACCGGGACAAAGGCGGGGGGCTTTCTTT. It yields the protein CASSLPGQRRGAFF. This rearrangement joins TRBV28 to TRBJ1-1; D possibly corresponds to TRBD1 (6 bases). The CDR3 runs to 14 residues. Germline assignment: CDR1 MDHEN and CDR2 SYDVKM. V lost 2 bases and J 11 bases, leaving 18 bases between the germline ends.

The chain recombines TRBV25-1 with TRBJ2-4; 11 nucleotides line up with TRBD2. Germline CDR1 is MGHDK and CDR2 is SYGVNS. This CDR3 region has 18 residues. V lost 3 bases to trimming and J lost 3 bases; unmatched junction nucleotides: 10. CDR3: CASSDSSGRAYDKNIQYF. The CDR3 coding sequence is TGTGCCAGCAGTGATAGTAGCGGGAGGGCCTATGACAAAAACATTCAGTACTTC.

This rearrangement joins TRBV7-2 to TRBJ2-3, with D unresolved. Germline V gene sequence: CDR1 SGHTA, CDR2 FQGNSA. Trimming took 4 bases from V and 2 from J, leaving 10 bases between them. The CDR3 runs to 14 residues. The CDR3 sequence: CASSYLRSTDTQYF. The CDR3 DNA reads TGTGCCAGCAGCTACCTACGGTCCACAGATACGCAGTATTTT.

This chain links TRBV4-3 with TRBJ2-6; no firm D call. V was clipped by 0 bases and J by 4 bases, with 7 bases between them. Germline V gives CDR1 LGHNA, CDR2 YSLEER. The CDR3 consists of 15 residues. CDR3 coding DNA: TGCGCCAGCAGCCAAGAGGGCCTGGGGGCCAACGTCCTGACTTTC. It specifies CASSQEGLGANVLTF.

Of note for this clone: In the same sample, other DNA sequences code for this CDR3. The rearrangement uses TRBV5-1 and TRBJ1-1; D is uncertain. The CDR3 covers 15 residues. V lost 0 bases, J lost 0 bases, and 9 bases lay in between. Germline CDR1 is SGHRS and CDR2 is YFSETQ. As DNA, the CDR3 is TGCGCCAGCAGCTTGGTGGTGGGGTTGAACACTGAAGCTTTCTTT. As protein: CASSLVVGLNTEAFF.

This chain connects TRBV7-2 to TRBJ2-2; TRBD2 agrees at 7 bases. With 5 bases clipped from V and 5 bases from J, the junction kept 5 bases outside the gene matches. There are 14 residues in the CDR3. Germline values: CDR1 SGHTA, CDR2 FQGNSA. CDR3 sequence reads: CASSGRASTGELFF. CDR3 nucleotide sequence: TGTGCCAGCAGCGGGAGGGCCTCAACCGGGGAGCTGTTTTTT.

The rearrangement joins TRBV18 to TRBJ2-1; tentatively, D is TRBD1 (5 bases). V was shortened by 0 bases and J by 8 bases, with 8 bases between the two germline ends. CDR1 is KGHSH and CDR2 is LQKENI in the germline V gene. This CDR3 is built from 13 residues. CDR3 amino acids: CASSPPGVDEQFF. CDR3 bases: TGTGCCAGCTCACCACCAGGGGTTGATGAGCAGTTCTTC.

The gene calls are TRBV5-8 and TRBJ2-1, with D possibly being TRBD1 (5 bases). Trimming removed 4 bases at V and 2 bases at J, with 16 bases between. The V gene's germline CDR1 is SGHTS and CDR2 YDEGEE. The CDR3 is 16 residues long. For the CDR3, the DNA is TGTGCCAGCAGCCGCCACACAGGAACAACCTACAATGAGCAGTTCTTC. Translated, it gives CASSRHTGTTYNEQFF. The full variable domain, its missing parts supplied by reference TRBV5-8 and TRBJ2-1, is EAGVTQSPTHLIKTRGQQATLRCSPISGHTSVYWYQQALGLGLQFLLWYDEGEERNRGNFPPRFSGRQFPNYSSELNVNALELEDSALYLCASSRHTGTTYNEQFFGPGTRLTVL.